Shown below are 10 T cell receptor beta chains from a single sample sequenced in a study of T cells after yellow fever vaccination. TCRdb re-called the 5' RACE reads through MiXCR, storing one row per CDR3 protein. The table shows 600,000 to 750,000 distinct CDR3 sequences, with 9% to 15% occurring only once. The material was PBMCs, obtained on the day of the yellow fever booster vaccination. All receptors derive from a man aged 25-40 years who received the YFV17D yellow fever vaccine.

The sample holds a few counts of this clonotype. The chain couples TRBV19 to TRBJ2-4, with D possibly TRBD1 on 6 matching bases. Germline loops: CDR1 LNHDA, CDR2 SQIVND (reference sequence). The CDR3 is 12 amino acids. V lost 5 bases, J lost 16 bases, and 18 bases lay in between. DNA of the CDR3: TGTGCCAGTAGTTGGGAACCGGGACAACTATACTTC. It yields the protein CASSWEPGQLYF.

This clonotype was seen only a few times. V is TRBV6-1 and J is TRBJ1-2; tentatively, D is TRBD1 (6 bases). The V end lost 7 bases, the J end lost 8 bases, and 17 bases lay between the germline ends. CDR3 length: 13 amino acids. CDR1 and CDR2 from the germline V gene are MNHNS and SASEGT. CDR3 amino acids: CASTPGGAAGYTF. CDR3 nucleotides: TGTGCCAGCACTCCGGGGGGGGCGGCCGGCTACACCTTC.

There are many counts of this clonotype. The CDR3 DNA follows: TGTGCCAGCAGCTTAAGGCTGTCTAACACCGGGGAGCTGTTTTTT. It translates to CASSLRLSNTGELFF. The V and J genes are TRBV7-2 and TRBJ2-2; D not certain. This CDR3 is built from 15 residues. Trimming removed 2 bases at V and 2 bases at J, with 9 bases between. The germline CDR1 and CDR2 sequences are SGHTA and FQGNSA.

This chain joins TRBV5-1 and TRBJ2-3; D gene unclear. The germline V gene has CDR1 SGHRS and CDR2 YFSETQ. V lost 3 bases, J lost 0 bases, and 14 bases lay in between. The CDR3 consists of 16 residues. The CDR3 sequence: CASSSRAATSTDTQYF. The CDR3 coding sequence is TGCGCCAGCAGCTCGCGCGCGGCAACTAGCACAGATACGCAGTATTTT.

This clonotype has ten or more counts. The rearrangement uses TRBV7-2 and TRBJ2-7; no definite D call. CDR1 is SGHTA, CDR2 FQGNSA, per germline. The CDR3 loop spans 13 amino acids. Trimming took off 5 bases at V and 4 bases at J, with 12 bases between the two ends. The CDR3 protein is CASSPPVVYEQYF. DNA of the CDR3: TGTGCCAGCAGCCCACCCGTCGTATACGAGCAGTACTTC.

The chain uses TRBV15 and TRBJ2-1; D may be TRBD2 (6 bases). CDR1 and CDR2 from the germline V gene are LNHNV and YYDKDF (reference sequence). CDR3 length: 16 amino acids. Trimming took 0 bases from V and 4 from J, leaving 13 bases between them. This CDR3 is CATSRDRASEYNEQFF. As DNA, the CDR3 is TGTGCCACCAGCAGAGATCGGGCTAGCGAGTACAATGAGCAGTTCTTC.

This clonotype was counted between two and nine times. This chain uses TRBV7-2 with TRBJ2-1; maybe TRBD1 (6 bases). Deletions cut 6 bases from V and 0 bases from J, with 12 bases between. Germline assignment: CDR1 SGHTA and CDR2 FQGNSA. This CDR3 comprises 15 residues. The CDR3 loop reads CASSPGQISYNEQFF. The CDR3 DNA reads TGTGCCAGCAGTCCTGGACAGATCTCCTACAATGAGCAGTTCTTC.

As regards this clonotype: At one end the junction does not follow the germline gene, possibly because of a read error. The CDR3 spells CASSLGQGQRF. The CDR3 nucleotides read TGTGCCAGCAGCTTGGGCCAGGGGCAACGGTTC. The chain is built from TRBV7-2 and TRBJ2-1, with TRBD1 as a possible D gene (6 bases). Germline V gene lookup returns CDR1 SGHTA and CDR2 FQGNSA. The CDR3 is 11 residues long.

This chain links TRBV6-5 with TRBJ1-5; TRBD1 matches 9 bases. The CDR3 spans 15 residues. The trim removed 4 bases at V and 7 bases at J, leaving 8 bases unmatched. CDR1 is MNHEY, CDR2 SVGAGI, per germline. In DNA form, the CDR3 reads TGTGCCAGCAGTTCGCGGACAGGGGAGTTCCAGCCCCAGCATTTT. Translation: CASSSRTGEFQPQHF.

This clonotype occurred a few times. This chain links TRBV7-2 with TRBJ2-3; D perhaps matches TRBD2 (5 bases). The V end lost 3 bases, the J end lost 4 bases, and 11 bases lay between the germline ends. The germline gives CDR1 SGHTA, CDR2 FQGNSA. This CDR3 has 14 amino acids. CDR3 sequence: CASSLRAAPDTQYF. The DNA for the CDR3 is TGTGCCAGCAGCTTGCGAGCGGCCCCAGATACGCAGTATTTT.